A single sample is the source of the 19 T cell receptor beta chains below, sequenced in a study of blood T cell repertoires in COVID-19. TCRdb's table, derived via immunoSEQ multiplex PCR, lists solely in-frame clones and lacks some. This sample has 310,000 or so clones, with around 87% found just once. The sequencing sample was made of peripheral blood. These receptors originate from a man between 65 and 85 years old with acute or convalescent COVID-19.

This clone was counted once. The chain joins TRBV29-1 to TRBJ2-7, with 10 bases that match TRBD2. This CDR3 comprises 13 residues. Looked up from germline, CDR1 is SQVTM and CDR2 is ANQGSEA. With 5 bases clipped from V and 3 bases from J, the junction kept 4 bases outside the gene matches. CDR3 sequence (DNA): TGCAGCGTTTCTAGCGGGAGATTCTACGAGCAGTACTTC. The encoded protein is CSVSSGRFYEQYF.

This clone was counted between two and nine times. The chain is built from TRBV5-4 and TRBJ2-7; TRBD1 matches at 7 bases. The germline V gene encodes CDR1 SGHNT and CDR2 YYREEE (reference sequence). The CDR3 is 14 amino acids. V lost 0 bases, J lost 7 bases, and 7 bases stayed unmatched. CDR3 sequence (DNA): TGTGCCAGCAGCTTGGTAGGGGGCTTTCGTGAGCAGTACTTC. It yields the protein CASSLVGGFREQYF.

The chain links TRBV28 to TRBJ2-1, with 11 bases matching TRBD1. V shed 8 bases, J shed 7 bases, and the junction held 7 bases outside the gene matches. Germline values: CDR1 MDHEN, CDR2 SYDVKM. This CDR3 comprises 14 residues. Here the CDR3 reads CASGGQGATNEQFF. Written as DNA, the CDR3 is TGTGCCAGCGGAGGACAGGGGGCAACGAATGAGCAGTTCTTC.

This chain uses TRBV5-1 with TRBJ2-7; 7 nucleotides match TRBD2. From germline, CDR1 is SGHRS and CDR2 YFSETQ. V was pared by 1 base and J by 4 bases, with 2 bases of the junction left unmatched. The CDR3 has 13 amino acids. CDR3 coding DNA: TGCGCCAGCAGCTTGAGCGGGAATTACGAGCAGTACTTC. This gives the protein CASSLSGNYEQYF.

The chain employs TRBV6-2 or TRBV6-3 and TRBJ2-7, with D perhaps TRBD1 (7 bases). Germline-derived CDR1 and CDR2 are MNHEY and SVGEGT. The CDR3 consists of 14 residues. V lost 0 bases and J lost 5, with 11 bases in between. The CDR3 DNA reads TGTGCCAGCAGTTACTCGGCCAGGGGGGACGAGCAGTACTTC. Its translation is CASSYSARGDEQYF.

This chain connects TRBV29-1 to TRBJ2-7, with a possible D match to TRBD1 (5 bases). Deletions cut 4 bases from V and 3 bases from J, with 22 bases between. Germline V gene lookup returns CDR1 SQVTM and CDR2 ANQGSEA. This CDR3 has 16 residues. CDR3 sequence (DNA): TGCAGCGTTGTATTAGCCAGGGAAGGGCAAATCTACGAGCAGTACTTC. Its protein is CSVVLAREGQIYEQYF.

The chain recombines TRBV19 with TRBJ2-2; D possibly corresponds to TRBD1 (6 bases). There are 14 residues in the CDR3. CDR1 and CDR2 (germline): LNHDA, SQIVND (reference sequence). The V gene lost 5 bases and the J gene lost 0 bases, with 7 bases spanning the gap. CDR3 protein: CASSGTPNTGELFF. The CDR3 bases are TGTGCCAGTAGTGGGACACCGAACACCGGGGAGCTGTTTTTT.

The CDR3 region is CASSTRQETQYF. Written as DNA, the CDR3 is TGTGCCAGCAGCACACGTCAAGAGACCCAGTACTTC. V and J are TRBV5-6 and TRBJ2-5; no clear D gene. The CDR3 runs to 12 residues. With 4 bases removed from V and 2 bases from J, the gap between germline ends came to 6 bases. The germline V gene has CDR1 SGHDT and CDR2 YYEEEE.

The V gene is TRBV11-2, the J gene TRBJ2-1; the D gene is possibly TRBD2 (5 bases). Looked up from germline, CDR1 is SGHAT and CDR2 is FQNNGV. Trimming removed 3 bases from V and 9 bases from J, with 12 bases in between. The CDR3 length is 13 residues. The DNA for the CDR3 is TGTGCCAGCAGCTTTCGGCTTGAGGGTGAGCAGTTCTTC. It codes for CASSFRLEGEQFF.

The CDR3 reads CASSLEGQGDKLFF. The DNA of the CDR3 is TGCGCCAGCAGCTTGGAGGGACAGGGGGATAAACTGTTTTTT. This chain joins TRBV5-1 and TRBJ1-4, with TRBD1 identical over 11 bases. Germline trimming cut 0 bases from V and 11 bases from J; bases unmatched to any gene: 3. Looked up from germline, CDR1 is SGHRS and CDR2 is YFSETQ. The CDR3 loop spans 14 amino acids.

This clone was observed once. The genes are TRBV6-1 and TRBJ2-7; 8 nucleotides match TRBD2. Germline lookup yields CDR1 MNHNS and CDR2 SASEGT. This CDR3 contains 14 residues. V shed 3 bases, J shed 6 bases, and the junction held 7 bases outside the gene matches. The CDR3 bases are TGTGCCAGCAGTGAGTACGGGAGGGCGGGCGAGCAGTACTTC. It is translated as CASSEYGRAGEQYF.

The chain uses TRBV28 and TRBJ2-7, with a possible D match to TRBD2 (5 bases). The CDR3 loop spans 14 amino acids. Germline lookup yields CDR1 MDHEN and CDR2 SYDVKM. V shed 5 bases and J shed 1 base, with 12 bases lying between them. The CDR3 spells CASSPTGKSYEQYF. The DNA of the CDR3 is TGTGCCAGCAGTCCGACCGGGAAATCCTACGAGCAGTACTTC.

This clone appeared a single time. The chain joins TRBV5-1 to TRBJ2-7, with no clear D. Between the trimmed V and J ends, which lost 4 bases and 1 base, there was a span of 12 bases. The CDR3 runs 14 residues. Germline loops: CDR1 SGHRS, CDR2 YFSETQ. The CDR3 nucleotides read TGCGCCAGCAGCGACCCTGCAGGATCCTACGAGCAGTACTTC. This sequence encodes CASSDPAGSYEQYF.

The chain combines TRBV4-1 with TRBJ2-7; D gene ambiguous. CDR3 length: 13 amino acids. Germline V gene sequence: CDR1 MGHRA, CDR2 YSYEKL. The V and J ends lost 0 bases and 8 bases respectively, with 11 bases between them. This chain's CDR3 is CASSQERQVQQYF. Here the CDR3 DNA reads TGCGCCAGCAGCCAAGAAAGACAAGTACAGCAGTACTTC.

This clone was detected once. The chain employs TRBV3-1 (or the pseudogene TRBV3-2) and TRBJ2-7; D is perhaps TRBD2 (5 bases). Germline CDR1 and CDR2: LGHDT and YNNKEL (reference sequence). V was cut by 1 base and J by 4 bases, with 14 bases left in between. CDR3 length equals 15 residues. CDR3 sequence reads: CASSQGSGWAYEQYF. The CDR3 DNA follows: TGTGCCAGCAGCCAAGGATCGGGGTGGGCATACGAGCAGTACTTC.

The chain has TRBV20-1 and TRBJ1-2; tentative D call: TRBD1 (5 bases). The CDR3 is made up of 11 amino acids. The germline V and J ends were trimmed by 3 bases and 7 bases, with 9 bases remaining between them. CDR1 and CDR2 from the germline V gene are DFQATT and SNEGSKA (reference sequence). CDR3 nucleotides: TGCAGTGCTAGCCCCACAGGTGGCTACACCTTC. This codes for CSASPTGGYTF.

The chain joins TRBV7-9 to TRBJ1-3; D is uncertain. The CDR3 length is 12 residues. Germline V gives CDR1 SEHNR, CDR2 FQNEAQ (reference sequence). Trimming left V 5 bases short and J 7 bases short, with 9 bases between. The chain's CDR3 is CASSTDYNTIYF. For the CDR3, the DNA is TGTGCCAGCAGCACGGACTATAACACCATATATTTT.

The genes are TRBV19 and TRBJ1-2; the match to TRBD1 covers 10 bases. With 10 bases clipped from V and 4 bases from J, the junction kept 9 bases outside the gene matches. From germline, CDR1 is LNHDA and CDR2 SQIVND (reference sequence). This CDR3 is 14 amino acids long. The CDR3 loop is CATNVGQGLYGYTF. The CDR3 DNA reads TGTGCCACCAACGTGGGACAGGGGCTCTATGGCTACACCTTC.

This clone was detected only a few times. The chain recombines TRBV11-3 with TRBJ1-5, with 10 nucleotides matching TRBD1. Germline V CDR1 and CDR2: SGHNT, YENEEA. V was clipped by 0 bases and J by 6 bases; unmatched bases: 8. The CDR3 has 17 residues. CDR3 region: CASSLDLRDRGGQPQHF. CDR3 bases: TGTGCCAGCAGCTTAGATCTGCGGGACAGGGGTGGTCAGCCCCAGCATTTT.